The T cell receptor (beta chain) under discussion was sequenced for a study of CD4 T cells in relation to SARS-CoV-2 and coronaviruses. The method was immunoSEQ multiplex PCR; TCRdb's version includes in-frame clones alone and lacks a portion of them. The sample holds about 60,000 clones, approximately 94% seen once. Unexposed donor CD4+ T cells date from about 2010-2018, before the COVID-19 pandemic. Cryopreserved PBMCs were CD4-enriched, then split into naive and memory cells. Study-wide results and limits: Each donor contributed either pre-pandemic or post-infection samples, not both.

V lost 1 base, J lost 1 base, and 10 bases lay in between. This CDR3 has 16 amino acids. The germline gives CDR1 SGHDN, CDR2 FVKESK. In regard to this clone: Its antigen is as yet unknown.

Sequencing used naive CD4+ T cells from PBMCs. Subset given: naive CD4+ T cells isolated by negative enrichment. The J gene is TRBJ2-2, the V gene TRBV14, with D tentatively TRBD1 (6 bases). The clonotype comes from a human donor in good health. The CDR3, as DNA: TGTGCCAGCAGCCAAGGGGGCAGGGGGAACACCGGGGAGCTGTTTTTT. It specifies CASSQGGRGNTGELFF. Based on the CDR3 plus reference TRBV14 and TRBJ2-2, the full variable domain is EAGVTQFPSHSVIEKGQTVTLRCDPISGHDNLYWYRRVMGKEIKFLLHFVKESKQDESGMPNNRFLAERTGGTYSTLKVQPAELEDSGVYFCASSQGGRGNTGELFFGEGSRLTVL.